This T cell receptor (beta chain) derives from a study of vaccination and CD4 T cells after COVID-19 (dated by TCRdb to between 2021 and 2024). Regarding the research as a whole: Six males and four females were included in the convalescent cohort, with two Hispanic individuals, seven Caucasians, two Asians and one multiracial person represented. Post-vaccine blood samples were taken a median of approximately 70 days after the second vaccine dose, with a range of about 13 to 241 days. In 10 COVID-19 convalescent patients and several infection-naive healthy vaccine recipients, the spike-specific CD4+ TCR repertoire before mRNA vaccination was compared with the repertoire after mRNA vaccination. At the TCR clonotype level, an earlier paper using these donors assessed memory CD4+ T cell crossreactivity between SARS-CoV-2 and common cold coronavirus spike proteins. For stimulating the cultures, overlapping spike peptide pools were used, derived from SARS-CoV-2 as well as from the common cold coronaviruses HCoV-NL63, HCoV-OC43 and HCoV-229E. Post-COVID blood samples from convalescent patients were collected a median of around 100 days after diagnosis, with a range of 35 to 161 days. Control cultures used a CEFX viral epitope pool as positive control, an HIV-1 Nef peptide pool as negative control, or no peptide. Participants got two doses of the Pfizer-BioNTech BNT162b2 vaccine (n=8) or two doses of the Moderna mRNA-1273 vaccine (n=2). Results and caveats for the whole study, not just this receptor: Among the post-vaccine SARS-CoV-2-reactive clones in convalescent patients, a median about 89% showed up only after vaccination, which suggests vaccine-specific priming. Nearly all vaccine-specific clones in convalescent patients (304 of 307) were mono-reactive for SARS-CoV-2 spike rather than cross-reactive with common cold coronaviruses. The study included relatively few convalescent patients and did not analyze early timepoints after natural infection. An increase in the median number of SARS-CoV-2-reactive clonotypes from some 20 after infection to approximately 41 after vaccination was observed, but the change was not found to be significant.

This clonotype is medium-sized (0.01 to 0.1%) in terms of sample share. Its target antigen remains unknown. It has no much larger one-base neighbor in the sample; base qualities were not kept. The meaning of the sample's treatment or condition label: approximately 9-day PBMC culture with coronavirus spike peptide pools or control peptides (ViraFEST assay). CD4+ T cells from unexposed donors were collected before the COVID-19 pandemic (2011-2018). To expand antigen-specific T cells with peptide pools and then pick out the expanded clonotypes through TCR sequencing, the study relied on the ViraFEST assay. PBMCs were cultured at around 2 million per well in IMDM supplemented with approximately 5% human AB serum and 8.5 to 10 IU/ml IL-2, with roughly 9.5 ug/ml peptide pools added. Half of the culture medium was replaced with fresh IL-2-containing medium on days 3 and 7. CD4+ T cells were isolated after roughly eleven days of culture through negative selection using the EasySep CD4+ T cell isolation kit. As far as cell numbers permitted, CD4+ T cells from unexposed donors were tested for reactivity against SARS-CoV-2 S and N as well as four spike pools from common cold coronaviruses. Ficoll-Paque Plus gradient centrifugation was used to isolate PBMCs from whole blood, and the isolated PBMCs were then either used fresh or cryopreserved at -140C. Culture conditions were generally each tested in triplicate wells. Leukapheresis product for the unexposed donors was purchased commercially.

Preparation of the library involved PCR. DNA from cultured CD4+ T cells underwent TCR sequencing with the Oncomine TCR Beta short-read assay at the Johns Hopkins FTIC core. Genomic DNA was extracted from the cultured CD4+ T cells with the QIAamp micro DNA kit. Oncomine TCR Beta libraries made from cultured CD4+ T cells were pooled using unique dual indexes and sequenced on an Illumina iSeq 100. In the original analysis: Non-productive sequences were removed, and CDR3s that did not start with C, did not end with F or W, or were shorter than 7 amino acids were discarded. Antigen-specific clonotypes were identified with the MANAFEST web application by comparing peptide-stimulated wells with reference and other culture wells. Positive clones required FDR below 0.05, an odds ratio above 5, and productive frequency above 0.1% in at least two of three replicate wells. A clonotype was classed as cross-reactive if the clonotype showed significant expansion both in SARS-CoV-2 spike wells and in at least one common cold coronavirus spike condition. Using R version 3.6.1, CDR3 homology was evaluated through Levenshtein distances (stringdist) along with unrooted phylogenetic trees (ape). TCRdb cleaned the public reads at Q25 with fastp, built clones with MiXCR and kept in-frame beta chains. A single entry per CDR3 protein holds the most common genes and DNA from its merged rows. For this entry, the V and J calls and clone size follow TCRdb and not the study's own pipeline. The sample yields some 7,900 distinct CDR3 sequences; under 30% were counted once. 25% to 35% of the sample is in the top ten clones.

Measured from the cysteine to the phenylalanine, the CDR3 is 16 residues long. Of all the DNA, just the CDR3 is kept, 48 bases in frame from base 1. Looking up the germline V gene (reference sequence) yields CDR1 MNHEY and CDR2 SMNVEV. Trimming takes 5 bases off V and 2 bases off J; junction bases not matched to a gene: 9. The rearrangement joined TRBV27 to TRBJ1-5, with 7 junctional bases fitting TRBD1. The origin of this receptor is a human donor in good health. The specimen sequenced was CD4+ T cells from blood, cultured in vitro. In nucleotides, the sequence is TGTGCCAGCAGTCCCAACAGGGGTCGTGGCAATCAGCCCCAGCATTTT. Translated, it reads CASSPNRGRGNQPQHF.